The source of this T cell receptor (beta chain) is a study of blood T cell repertoires in COVID-19. Trimming left V 3 bases short and J 3 bases short, with 9 bases between. Germline lookup yields CDR1 SGHAT and CDR2 FQNNGV. This CDR3 spans 13 amino acids. Some clones are missing from TCRdb's copy, which holds only in-frame ones; the method was immunoSEQ multiplex PCR. Altogether a few hundred thousand clones are present, approximately 85% being singletons, with the ten largest covering under 2.5%. V gene TRBV11-2 combines with J gene TRBJ2-7; TRBD1 might be the D (5 bases). The sample comprised PBMCs or T cells enriched from blood (not recorded which). The receptor comes from a woman in her 50s who had recovered from COVID-19. The CDR3 sequence: CASSFGQGYEQYF. The CDR3, as DNA: TGTGCCAGCAGCTTCGGGCAGGGCTACGAGCAGTACTTC.